This T cell receptor beta chain was sequenced during a study of blood T cell repertoires in COVID-19. Study background: There were acute and convalescent COVID-19 samples, and they came from the United States, Italy and Spain. Sample material is recorded as cDNA or gDNA derived from T cells, B-cell-depleted T cells, or PBMCs.

V lost 2 bases to trimming and J lost 3 bases, with 10 bases between them. CDR3 length equals 15 residues. Per germline, CDR1 LGHDT and CDR2 YNNKEL (reference sequence). Original methodology: Amplification with reference gene primers provided the estimates of nucleated cell counts. Libraries were prepared by immunoSEQ multiplex PCR; TCRdb keeps only in-frame clonotypes and omits some of them. D and trimming were read from the DNA, whereas the V and J calls and clone size are those reported in that table. This sample has about 240,000 clones, with about 82% found just once. Sequencing was carried out using peripheral blood. The rearrangement uses TRBV3-1 (or the pseudogene TRBV3-2) and TRBJ1-4; D call uncertain. The receptor's source is a woman aged 55-70 years with active or convalescent COVID-19. CDR3 sequence reads: CASSQTTQANEKLFF. The CDR3 DNA is TGTGCCAGCAGCCAAACGACCCAGGCTAATGAAAAACTGTTTTTT.